Listed below are T cell receptor beta chains from one sample, sequenced in a study of blood T cells in healthy people across ages. TCRdb analysed the 5' RACE reads with MiXCR anew, one entry per CDR3 protein. The sample contains 600,000 to 850,000 distinct CDR3 sequences, roughly 45% of which appear only once. Specimen: blood. Receptors were obtained from a woman in her fifties or sixties in good health. The CDR3 runs from the conserved cysteine through the conserved F or W. The order of the fields is D gene, J gene, clone size, V gene, CDR3 protein, CDR3 DNA. A D gene is named only where the DNA matches it firmly. Clone size is not always given. Where it is, it says once, few, many or a class for expanded clones.

. TRBJ2-1 few TRBV5-1 CASSLAGTMGPEQFF TGCGCCAGCAGCCTCGCCGGGACAATGGGTCCTGAGCAGTTCTTC
TRBD2 TRBJ2-5 few TRBV4-2 CASSPPGAAGGGEQYF TGTGCCAGCAGCCCCCCAGGAGCAGCGGGGGGGGGTGAGCAGTACTTC
. TRBJ2-7 . TRBV5-6 CASSDAGTRGNEQYF TGTGCCAGCAGTGATGCCGGGACAAGGGGCAACGAGCAGTACTTC
. TRBJ2-3 . TRBV2 CASSEGLGITDTQYF TGTGCCAGCAGTGAAGGGCTGGGAATCACAGATACGCAGTATTTT
TRBD1 TRBJ2-1 few TRBV20-1 CSANQGVGQGNEQFF TGCAGTGCTAACCAAGGGGTTGGACAGGGCAATGAGCAGTTCTTC
. TRBJ2-5 . TRBV20-1 CSARDTRRETQYF TGCAGTGCTAGAGATACCCGGAGGGAGACCCAGTACTTC
TRBD2 TRBJ2-1 few TRBV7-3 CASSLTSGFTYNEQFF TGTGCCAGCAGCCTGACTAGCGGATTTACCTACAATGAGCAGTTCTTC
TRBD1 TRBJ2-7 . TRBV20-1 CSATLRAGGYEQYF TGCAGTGCCACTCTCCGGGCAGGGGGCTACGAGCAGTACTTC
. TRBJ1-2 few TRBV20-1 CSARRADSQRTF TGCAGTGCTAGGAGGGCGGACAGCCAACGCACCTTC
. TRBJ1-1 few TRBV12-3/TRBV12-4 CASSLILEMNTEAFF TGTGCCAGCAGTCTGATCCTGGAGATGAACACTGAAGCTTTCTTT
TRBD1 TRBJ1-2 . TRBV12-3/TRBV12-4 CASSRTGELWGYGYTF TGTGCCAGCAGTCGGACAGGGGAGCTGTGGGGCTATGGCTACACCTTC
. TRBJ2-3 . TRBV4-1 CASSRLREKTDTQYF TGCGCCAGCAGCCGGCTTCGGGAGAAGACAGATACGCAGTATTTT
TRBD2 TRBJ2-1 . TRBV20-1 CSARGTSGVNEQFF TGCAGTGCTAGAGGGACTAGCGGAGTCAATGAGCAGTTCTTC
. TRBJ2-1 . TRBV20-1 CSARALDYSHKEQFF TGCAGTGCTAGAGCCCTGGACTACTCCCACAAGGAGCAGTTCTTC
TRBD2 TRBJ2-4 . TRBV12-3/TRBV12-4 CASRFSGGPNEQYF TGTGCCAGCAGGTTTAGCGGGGGCCCGAATGAGCAGTACTTC
. TRBJ2-5 few TRBV20-1 CSARDPGRETQYF TGCAGTGCTAGAGATCCAGGGAGGGAGACCCAGTACTTC
. TRBJ2-5 . TRBV12-3/TRBV12-4 CASSLVTYKQYF TGTGCCAGCAGTTTAGTGACCTACAAGCAGTACTTC
. TRBJ2-2 . TRBV12-3/TRBV12-4 CASIPGNTGELFF TGTGCCAGCATTCCAGGGAACACCGGGGAGCTGTTTTTT
. TRBJ2-1 . TRBV9 CASSGMGNEQFF TGTGCCAGCAGCGGGATGGGAAATGAGCAGTTCTTC
TRBD1 TRBJ2-4 once TRBV25-1 CATLTRTGGIAKNIQYF TGTGCCACCTTAACCCGGACAGGCGGAATAGCCAAAAACATTCAGTACTTC
. TRBJ2-1 many TRBV12-3/TRBV12-4 CASSRTTGFALFF TGTGCCAGCAGTCGAACAACAGGGTTCGCTCTGTTCTTC
. TRBJ2-1 . TRBV7-3 CASSLIVEGVNEQFF TGTGCCAGCAGCTTAATCGTCGAGGGGGTAAATGAGCAGTTCTTC
TRBD1 TRBJ1-2 few TRBV7-6 CASSLGGQGVGYTF TGTGCCAGCAGCTTAGGAGGCCAGGGGGTCGGCTACACCTTC
TRBD1 TRBJ2-1 few TRBV12-3/TRBV12-4 CASSLTSGQAEQFF TGTGCCAGCAGTTTAACGTCAGGACAGGCTGAGCAGTTCTTC
TRBD1 TRBJ1-1 few TRBV27 CASSSDRGRGNTEAFF TGTGCCAGCAGCTCCGACAGGGGGCGAGGGAACACTGAAGCTTTCTTT
. TRBJ2-5 many TRBV9 CASSVTATSGETQYF TGTGCCAGCAGCGTAACCGCTACTAGTGGCGAGACCCAGTACTTC
TRBD1 TRBJ2-6 . TRBV28 CAIETGAGANVLTF TGTGCCATCGAAACAGGGGCTGGGGCCAACGTCCTGACTTTC
TRBD2 TRBJ2-7 few TRBV20-1 CSASPTSGTRCEQYF TGCAGTGCTAGCCCTACTAGCGGGACGAGATGCGAGCAGTACTTC
. TRBJ1-6 . TRBV27 CASKDTAFSPLHF TGTGCCAGCAAAGACACTGCCTTTTCACCCCTCCACTTT